These 21 T cell receptor beta chains were sequenced from one sample in a study of shared clonotypes between healthy human individuals. Clones were read by immunoSEQ multiplex PCR, and TCRdb kept only the in-frame ones, dropping some. The repertoire has 1 million to 1.2 million clones, 77% of them found once; the top ten carry over 0.8%. Sample: memory CD4+ T cells from PBMCs. Noted subset: CD45RA-negative fraction. The source is a man aged 18 to 29 in good health. Some clones in this sample may be carry-over from other donors' samples.

This clone has a single count. The chain combines TRBV28 with TRBJ1-5, with 7 bases identical to TRBD1. J lost 6 bases, V lost 5 bases, and 7 bases had no gene match. Germline loops: CDR1 MDHEN, CDR2 SYDVKM. This CDR3 spans 14 amino acids. In nucleotides, the CDR3 is TGTGCCAGCAGTATTAGGACAGGAGGTCAGCCCCAGCATTTT. Amino acid sequence: CASSIRTGGQPQHF.

The CDR3, as DNA: TGTGCCAGCAGTCGACCTAGCTCCCGTTCGGGCGAGACAGATACGCAGTATTTT. As protein: CASSRPSSRSGETDTQYF. The genes are TRBV11-3 and TRBJ2-3, with D tentatively TRBD2 (5 bases). Germline loops: CDR1 SGHNT, CDR2 YENEEA. The CDR3 sequence is 18 residues long. Trimming stripped 6 bases from V and 3 bases from J, with 25 bases between.

J is TRBJ2-7 and V is TRBV5-1; 8 bases align to TRBD1. V was pared by 3 bases and J by 2 bases, with 7 bases of the junction left unmatched. Germline CDR1 SGHRS, CDR2 YFSETQ. This CDR3 is built from 15 residues. The CDR3 nucleotides read TGCGCCAGCAGCTCGAAGGACAGGGACCCCTACGAGCAGTACTTC. Translated, it gives CASSSKDRDPYEQYF.

The chain employs TRBV18 and TRBJ1-5; no definite D call. Germline assignment: CDR1 KGHSH and CDR2 LQKENI. V was clipped by 3 bases and J by 7 bases, with 10 bases between them. The CDR3 runs to 13 residues. The CDR3 spells CASSPREDQPQHF. CDR3 nucleotides: TGTGCCAGCTCACCGAGGGAGGACCAGCCCCAGCATTTT.

This sequence joins TRBV6-1 and TRBJ2-3; 7 nucleotides line up with TRBD1. The V gene's germline CDR1 is MNHNS and CDR2 SASEGT. V lost 5 bases, J lost 0 bases, and 5 bases stayed unmatched. The length of the CDR3 is 15 residues. CDR3 nucleotide sequence: TGTGCCAGCAGTTTCACAGGGGTGAGCACAGATACGCAGTATTTT. This gives the protein CASSFTGVSTDTQYF.

V gene TRBV5-4 combines with J gene TRBJ2-3; D possibly corresponds to TRBD2 (6 bases). Germline V gene sequence: CDR1 SGHNT, CDR2 YYREEE (reference sequence). The CDR3 is made up of 18 amino acids. V was trimmed by 4 bases and J by 3 bases, leaving 24 bases between them. CDR3 nucleotide sequence: TGTGCCAGCAGCCCGGACTATACCTCAGCCCTCTCAACAGATACGCAGTATTTT. Protein product: CASSPDYTSALSTDTQYF.

The V gene is TRBV5-1, the J gene TRBJ1-5, with TRBD1 as a possible D gene (5 bases). With 0 bases removed from V and 4 bases from J, the gap between germline ends came to 11 bases. Germline loops: CDR1 SGHRS, CDR2 YFSETQ. CDR3 size: 15 residues. The CDR3 DNA reads TGCGCCAGCAGCTTGGAGGGTTGGGGGAATCAGCCCCAGCATTTT. Protein product: CASSLEGWGNQPQHF. Full variable domain (missing parts from reference TRBV5-1 and TRBJ1-5): KAGVTQTPRYLIKTRGQQVTLSCSPISGHRSVSWYQQTPGQGLQFLFEYFSETQRNKGNFPGRFSGRQFSNSRSEMNVSTLELGDSALYLCASSLEGWGNQPQHFGDGTRLSIL.

The chain employs TRBV29-1 and TRBJ2-3; 10 nucleotides line up with TRBD2. Losses at the gene ends were 6 bases for V and 3 bases for J; bases not matched to a gene: 9. The germline V gene has CDR1 SQVTM and CDR2 ANQGSEA. The length of the CDR3 is 15 residues. The CDR3 coding sequence is TGCAGCGTCCCCCTGCTAGCGGGAGCAACAGATACGCAGTATTTT. It encodes CSVPLLAGATDTQYF.

The V call is TRBV7-9, the J call TRBJ2-1, with TRBD2 matching over 10 bases. This CDR3 is built from 18 residues. The V gene's germline CDR1 is SEHNR and CDR2 FQNEAQ (reference sequence). Trimming removed 1 base from V and 1 base from J; junction bases left unmatched: 7. This CDR3 is CASSLGLAGAVSYNEQFF. The DNA for the CDR3 is TGTGCCAGCAGCTTAGGGCTAGCGGGAGCGGTTTCCTACAATGAGCAGTTCTTC. Variable domain in full (rest from reference TRBV7-9 and TRBJ2-1): DTGVSQNPRHKITKRGQNVTFRCDPISEHNRLYWYRQTLGQGPEFLTYFQNEAQLEKSRLLSDRFSAERPKGSFSTLEIQRTEQGDSAMYLCASSLGLAGAVSYNEQFFGPGTRLTVL.

The chain is built from TRBV7-9 and TRBJ2-7; TRBD1 agrees at 11 bases. This CDR3 contains 17 residues. Trimming took 3 bases from V and 1 from J; bases not matched to a gene: 8. The germline CDR1 and CDR2 sequences are SEHNR and FQNEAQ (reference sequence). The chain's CDR3 is CASSFLPGQGGSYEQYF. The CDR3 nucleotides are TGTGCCAGCAGCTTCCTACCGGGACAGGGGGGATCCTACGAGCAGTACTTC.

The chain carries TRBV5-5 and TRBJ2-5, with D possibly matching TRBD1 (5 bases). V dropped 0 bases and J dropped 2 bases, with 14 bases sitting between them. In germline, CDR1 is SGHKS, CDR2 YYEKEE (reference sequence). The CDR3 sequence is 16 residues long. The CDR3 nucleotides read TGTGCCAGCAGCTTGGACCCGACAGTATCGCAAGAGACCCAGTACTTC. Protein product: CASSLDPTVSQETQYF.

About this clone: The sample carries other DNA sequences with the same CDR3. This chain uses TRBV5-1 with TRBJ1-1, with a possible D match to TRBD1 (6 bases). CDR1 and CDR2 (germline): SGHRS, YFSETQ. The CDR3 runs 13 residues. Trimming took off 4 bases at V and 4 bases at J, with 11 bases between the two ends. The CDR3 nucleotides are TGCGCCAGCAGCCCCCAGGGGAGCACTGAAGCTTTCTTT. It is translated as CASSPQGSTEAFF.

V and J are TRBV5-1 and TRBJ2-6, with 10 bases identical to TRBD1. The CDR3 length is 14 residues. Germline trimming cut 7 bases from V and 3 bases from J; bases unmatched to any gene: 1. CDR1 and CDR2 (germline): SGHRS, YFSETQ. The CDR3 reads CASGTGDGANVLTF. Here the CDR3 DNA reads TGCGCCAGCGGGACAGGGGATGGGGCCAACGTCCTGACTTTC. The full variable domain, its missing parts supplied by reference TRBV5-1 and TRBJ2-6, is KAGVTQTPRYLIKTRGQQVTLSCSPISGHRSVSWYQQTPGQGLQFLFEYFSETQRNKGNFPGRFSGRQFSNSRSEMNVSTLELGDSALYLCASGTGDGANVLTFGAGSRLTVL.

The V and J genes are TRBV7-8 and TRBJ2-2; no clear D. V gave up 2 bases and J gave up 1 base, with 8 bases separating them. CDR1 is SGHVS and CDR2 is FQNEAQ in the germline V gene. The CDR3 sequence is 15 residues long. CDR3 nucleotide sequence: TGTGCCAGCAGCTTATATTTCCTGAACACCGGGGAGCTGTTTTTT. It yields the protein CASSLYFLNTGELFF.

J is TRBJ2-7 and V is TRBV25-1; possibly TRBD2 for D (5 bases). Trimming cost V 6 bases and J 2 bases, with 14 bases left between them. The CDR3 consists of 14 residues. Germline-derived CDR1 and CDR2 are MGHDK and SYGVNS. The CDR3 loop reads CASRGGLNTYEQYF. The CDR3 DNA reads as TGTGCCAGCAGAGGAGGACTGAACACCTACGAGCAGTACTTC.

This clone has a handful of counts. This chain uses TRBV7-2 with TRBJ1-1; 7 nucleotides match TRBD1. From germline, CDR1 is SGHTA and CDR2 FQGNSA. CDR3 length equals 16 residues. Trimming removed 1 base from V and 4 bases from J; junction bases left unmatched: 9. CDR3 nucleotides: TGTGCCAGCAGCTTAGTGAGGGGGCGCCTGGGCACTGAAGCTTTCTTT. Protein product: CASSLVRGRLGTEAFF.

This clone was seen a handful of times. The V gene is TRBV28, the J gene TRBJ2-7, with 9 bases lining up with TRBD1. The germline gives CDR1 MDHEN, CDR2 SYDVKM. V was clipped by 5 bases and J by 4 bases; unmatched bases: 12. CDR3 size: 16 residues. CDR3 in DNA: TGTGCCAGCAGTAAACCCCTGGGACAGGGAGGGTACGAGCAGTACTTC. It specifies CASSKPLGQGGYEQYF.

The genes are TRBV6-1 and TRBJ1-4, with D perhaps matching TRBD1 (5 bases). There are 12 residues in the CDR3. The V and J ends lost 6 bases and 12 bases respectively, with 14 bases between them. Germline values: CDR1 MNHNS, CDR2 SASEGT. CDR3 region: CASSPAGDQLFF. Written as DNA, the CDR3 is TGTGCCAGCAGCCCGGCGGGGGACCAACTGTTTTTT.

V usage is TRBV4-2 and J usage is TRBJ2-5, with D tentatively TRBD1 (5 bases). The ends were cut back, 2 bases at V and 1 base at J, with 17 bases in the middle. CDR3 length equals 17 residues. Looked up from germline, CDR1 is LGHNA and CDR2 is YNFKEQ. In DNA, the CDR3 is TGTGCCAGCAGCCAACCCAGTCAGGGAATGGGCCAAGAGACCCAGTACTTC. Amino acid sequence: CASSQPSQGMGQETQYF.

J is TRBJ1-5 and V is TRBV2; 9 bases align to TRBD1. V was clipped by 7 bases and J by 7 bases; unmatched bases: 11. CDR1 is SNHLY, CDR2 FYNNEI, per germline. The CDR3 consists of 15 residues. DNA for the CDR3: TGTGCCAGCATTAGTAATACAGGGGGCGGGCAGCCCCAGCATTTT. Amino acids: CASISNTGGGQPQHF.

In DNA, the CDR3 is TGTGCCAGCAGTTACTCGGGACAGGGGGCAAACACCATATATTTT. This sequence encodes CASSYSGQGANTIYF. The gene calls are TRBV6-6 and TRBJ1-3; TRBD1 matches 12 bases. The CDR3 has 15 residues. Germline trimming cut 0 bases from V and 6 bases from J; bases unmatched to any gene: 0. Germline-derived CDR1 and CDR2 are MNHNY and SVGAGI (reference sequence).